This entry features one T cell receptor beta chain sequence. Its cognate antigen is unknown. The CDR3 loop spans 15 amino acids. Germline V gives CDR1 LGHDT, CDR2 YNNKEL (reference sequence). With 6 bases removed from V and 7 bases from J, the gap between germline ends came to 16 bases. The assay was immunoSEQ multiplex PCR, and TCRdb's table has in-frame clones only and misses some. The sample includes some 25,000 clones, approximately 90% of them seen just once. This sample is part of a study of T cell responses to AZD1222 COVID-19 vaccine. The study, taken as a whole, reports: Clonal diversity may have been underestimated, and the donors were mostly white British, with more females than males. Unmutated variant regions are reportedly targeted by nearly half of spike-specific TCRs.

This sequence originates from an adult who received the AZD1222 COVID-19 vaccine. The chain has TRBV3-1 (or the pseudogene TRBV3-2) and TRBJ1-6, with unresolved D. The sample was peripheral blood, taken 28 days after the second AZD1222 dose. In nucleotides, the CDR3 is TGTGCCAGCAGGTTTGAGTTGGTAGGCAATTCACCCCTCCACTTT. Protein: CASRFELVGNSPLHF.